This T cell receptor beta chain was sequenced during a study of blood T cell repertoires in COVID-19. Repertoires were generated with immunoSEQ multiplex PCR, while TCRdb's copy carries only in-frame clones and drops some. This sample has around 59,000 clones; about 84% occur once, and the top ten carry 7.2%. CDR1 GTSNPN and CDR2 SVGIG come from the germline V gene (reference sequence). V lost 6 bases, J lost 3 bases, and 24 bases lay in between. The CDR3 has 16 amino acids. The rearrangement links TRBV30 to TRBJ2-7; no clear D gene. This receptor was taken from a man aged 55 to 69 with acute or convalescent COVID-19. Sequencing was performed on peripheral blood. CDR3 region: CACMHPRDSIDYEQYF. In DNA, the CDR3 is TGTGCCTGCATGCACCCACGAGACTCGATCGACTACGAGCAGTACTTC.